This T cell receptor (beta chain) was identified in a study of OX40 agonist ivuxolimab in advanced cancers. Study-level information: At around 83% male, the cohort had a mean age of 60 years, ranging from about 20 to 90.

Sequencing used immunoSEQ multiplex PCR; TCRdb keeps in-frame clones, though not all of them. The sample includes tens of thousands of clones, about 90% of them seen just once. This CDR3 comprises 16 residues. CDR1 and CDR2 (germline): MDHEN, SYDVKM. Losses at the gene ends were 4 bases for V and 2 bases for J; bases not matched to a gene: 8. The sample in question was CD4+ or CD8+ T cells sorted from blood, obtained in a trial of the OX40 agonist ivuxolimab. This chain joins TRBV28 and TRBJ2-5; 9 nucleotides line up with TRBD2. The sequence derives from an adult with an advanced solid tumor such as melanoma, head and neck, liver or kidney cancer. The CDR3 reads CASSSPFAGGQETQYF. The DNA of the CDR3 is TGTGCCAGCAGTTCACCCTTTGCGGGGGGGCAAGAGACCCAGTACTTC.